This T cell receptor beta chain was retrieved from a study of blood T cell repertoires in COVID-19. TCRdb's table, derived via immunoSEQ multiplex PCR, lists solely in-frame clones and lacks some. In the table there are 140,000 or so clones, about 79% of which are singletons. J gave up 0 bases and V 3 bases, and 6 bases lay outside the gene matches. The CDR3 runs 16 residues. From germline, CDR1 is MGHRA and CDR2 YSYEKL. Those enrolled, adults aged about 18 to 95 years, came from roughly 22 US areas. The specimen was PBMCs or T cells enriched from blood (not recorded which). The rearrangement links TRBV4-1 to TRBJ1-2, with TRBD1 matching over 8 bases. The receptor was isolated from a man in his forties or fifties who had recovered from COVID-19. Here the CDR3 reads CASSHVGTGANYGYTF. The CDR3 bases are TGCGCCAGCAGCCACGTCGGGACAGGAGCTAACTATGGCTACACCTTC.